The 14 T cell receptor beta chains below were found in one sample sequenced in a study of T cell clonality in common variable immunodeficiency. Generated by immunoSEQ multiplex PCR, the TCRdb table keeps only in-frame clones and is missing some. The sample contains over 30,000 clones, none of them singletons. The sequenced sample consisted of peripheral blood mononuclear cells. These receptors came from a person between 18 and 75 years old in good health.

Ten or more counts support this clone. With the read ending 3 residues before the CDR3 end, the germline J gene is used to fill in that end. The gene calls are TRBV20-1 and TRBJ1-5; 12 positions agree with TRBD1. Germline V lookup: CDR1 DFQATT, CDR2 SNEGSKA (reference sequence). The CDR3 has 17 amino acids. J lost 1 base, V lost 4 bases, and 8 bases had no gene match. CDR3 in amino acids: CSAIGTGGLRSNQPQHF. The part of the CDR3 DNA that was read is TGCAGTGCTATAGGGACAGGGGGCCTTCGAAGCAATCAGCCC.

This clone has a count of ten or more. The CDR3 extends 3 residues past the end of the read, so its final part is completed from the germline J gene. The genes are TRBV20-1 and TRBJ1-6; 8 bases map to TRBD1. V lost 6 bases to trimming and J lost 7 bases; unmatched junction nucleotides: 2. The CDR3 covers 12 residues. Per the germline V gene, CDR1 is DFQATT and CDR2 is SNEGSKA (reference sequence). Partial CDR3 DNA: TGCAGTGCCAGACAGGGGAATTCACCC. Its translation: CSARQGNSP. The entire CDR3 is CSARQGNSPLHF.

This clone was detected ten times or more. The read stops 3 residues short of the end of the CDR3; the missing end is completed from the germline J gene. The chain carries TRBV2 and TRBJ1-5; D perhaps matches TRBD1 (5 bases). V lost 1 base, J lost 6 bases, and 13 bases lay in between. The CDR3 runs 15 residues. Germline CDR1 reads SNHLY; CDR2 reads FYNNEI. The CDR3 sequence is CASSEGVVGGQPQHF. The part of the CDR3 DNA that was read is TGTGCCAGCAGTGAAGGGGTCGTGGGGGGTCAGCCC.

This clone was seen many times. The sequenced fragment ends 3 residues before the CDR3 boundary, so the rest is inferred from the germline J gene. This chain connects TRBV7-9 to TRBJ2-1; 8 bases align to TRBD1. Trimming cost V 5 bases and J 8 bases; bases outside gene matches: 8. CDR3 length: 14 residues. Germline values: CDR1 SEHNR, CDR2 FQNEAQ (reference sequence). The CDR3 DNA, read in part, is TGTGCCAGCAGCCGAGATGACAGGGGATATGAG. This gives the protein CASSRDDRGYE. The full CDR3 protein is CASSRDDRGYEQFF.

This clone was counted at least ten times. The read ends 3 residues early relative to the CDR3; the germline J gene fills the gap. The chain couples TRBV4-2 to TRBJ2-1, with 9 bases identical to TRBD2. Germline trimming cut 4 bases from V and 4 bases from J; bases unmatched to any gene: 20. Germline CDR1 is LGHNA and CDR2 is YNFKEQ. The CDR3 has 20 residues. CDR3 DNA (partial): TGTGCCAGCAGCCCTCCCCGGGGGGGGCGGGAGGGCCGGCTATACAATGAG. It translates to CASSPPRGGREGRLYNE. The full CDR3 sequence reads CASSPPRGGREGRLYNEQFF.

This clone has ten or more counts. The sequenced fragment ends 3 residues before the CDR3 boundary, so the rest is inferred from the germline J gene. V is TRBV3-1 (or the pseudogene TRBV3-2) and J is TRBJ1-6; 9 bases map to TRBD1. CDR3 length: 14 residues. The V segment lost 1 base and the J segment 10 bases; nucleotides outside the gene matches: 2. The germline V gene has CDR1 LGHDT and CDR2 YNNKEL (reference sequence). CDR3: CASSQGTGVSPLHF. Incomplete CDR3 DNA: TGTGCCAGCAGCCAAGGGACAGGGGTATCACCC.

This clone appeared many times. Read data end 3 residues before the CDR3 end; the end is taken from the germline J gene. This chain uses TRBV20-1 with TRBJ2-3, with 11 bases identical to TRBD2. The CDR3 has 14 amino acids. CDR1 is DFQATT, CDR2 SNEGSKA, per germline (reference sequence). J was trimmed by 2 bases and V by 5 bases; bases with no gene match: 3. CDR3 region: CSAPTSGNTDTQYF. The CDR3 DNA, read in part, is TGCAGTGCTCCGACTAGCGGGAACACAGATACG.

At least ten counts were recorded for this clone. CDR3 DNA (partial): TGTGCCAGCAGCGCCCTTGGAGCGGGTTACAATGAG. Translating it yields CASSALGAGYNE. The whole CDR3 region reads CASSALGAGYNEQFF. The chain carries TRBV11-2 and TRBJ2-1; D perhaps matches TRBD2 (6 bases). The read ends 3 residues before the CDR3 terminus; that terminus is restored from the germline J gene. The CDR3 spans 15 residues. V lost 5 bases to trimming and J lost 4 bases, with 15 bases between them. In germline, CDR1 is SGHAT, CDR2 FQNNGV.

This clone showed up many times. The read ends 3 residues early relative to the CDR3; the germline J gene fills the gap. The chain links TRBV5-1 to TRBJ1-1; 11 bases are a match to TRBD1. Germline lookup yields CDR1 SGHRS and CDR2 YFSETQ. CDR3 size: 14 residues. V lost 4 bases to trimming and J lost 5 bases; unmatched junction nucleotides: 4. The sequenced part of the CDR3 DNA is TGCGCCAGCAGCGAGGGACAGGGGGGGACTGAA. It is translated as CASSEGQGGTE. The whole CDR3 region reads CASSEGQGGTEAFF.

This clone was detected ten times or more. The observed sequence ends 3 residues before the CDR3 terminus, with the missing tail filled in from the germline J gene. This chain links TRBV5-1 with TRBJ2-1, with 11 bases matching TRBD2. CDR1 SGHRS and CDR2 YFSETQ come from the germline V gene. The CDR3 has 15 amino acids. V was clipped by 7 bases and J by 9 bases; unmatched bases: 12. The sequenced part of the CDR3 DNA is TGCGCCAGCTGTTTTGGGACTAGCGGCATCACTGAG. This encodes CASCFGTSGITE. The entire CDR3 sequence reads CASCFGTSGITEQFF.

At least ten counts were recorded for this clone. Read coverage stops 3 residues before the CDR3 terminus; the germline J gene supplies the remainder. V gene TRBV5-1 combines with J gene TRBJ2-5, with 8 nucleotides matching TRBD2. After removal of 4 bases from V and 5 bases from J, the junction contained 10 bases not matched to a gene. The CDR3 runs to 15 residues. Germline V gene sequence: CDR1 SGHRS, CDR2 YFSETQ. CDR3 DNA, as far as it was read: TGCGCCAGCAGCGGTAACACCGGGGGGGCGGAGACC. It encodes CASSGNTGGAET. The whole CDR3 region reads CASSGNTGGAETQYF.

In its sample, this clone was seen many times. Read data end 3 residues before the CDR3 end; the end is taken from the germline J gene. The chain combines TRBV19 with TRBJ1-2; D uncertain. V was shortened by 0 bases and J by 5 bases, with 22 bases between the two germline ends. CDR3 size: 18 residues. Germline CDR1 and CDR2: LNHDA and SQIVND (reference sequence). This chain's CDR3 is CASSIDKPGFYPGYGYTF. The covered CDR3 bases are TGTGCCAGTAGTATAGATAAACCTGGGTTTTATCCAGGATATGGC.

This clone was counted many times. Germline and junction disagree at one end, which may indicate a read error. The read is 3 residues too short to cover the CDR3 end, so that end is filled in from the germline J gene. The V call is TRBV12-3 or TRBV12-4, the J call TRBJ2-5, with TRBD1 matching 11 bases. The CDR3 is 15 residues long. CDR3 in amino acids: CVSSFGTGGQETQYF. The DNA read from the CDR3 is TGTGTCAGCAGTTTCGGGACAGGGGGCCAAGAGACC.

The table lists this clone with many counts. Read sequence stops 3 residues before the CDR3 end, and the germline J gene provides the missing end. The rearrangement links TRBV20-1 to TRBJ2-3, with 7 nucleotides matching TRBD1. The CDR3 runs to 15 residues. Per germline, CDR1 DFQATT and CDR2 SNEGSKA (reference sequence). This chain's CDR3 is CSAGVVGGPNQPQYF. The covered CDR3 bases are TGCAGTGCTGGGGTGGTAGGGGGCCCGAATCAGCCG.